A selection of T cell receptor beta chains follows, all from one sample in a study of cytomegalovirus exposure and HLA in healthy donors. The method was immunoSEQ multiplex PCR; TCRdb's version includes in-frame clones alone and lacks a portion of them. The specimen's table records some 80,000 clones. Material for sequencing was PBMCs. The receptors come from a young woman in good health and CMV-seronegative. CDR3s include the opening cysteine and the closing phenylalanine or tryptophan. A D gene is named only where the DNA matches it firmly.

D gene,V gene,CDR3 length,J gene,CDR3 DNA,CDR3 protein
-,TRBV7-9,14,TRBJ2-2,TGTGCCAGCAGCTCACAGTGGGGAGCCGGGGAGCTGTTTTTT,CASSSQWGAGELFF
TRBD1,TRBV6-6,13,TRBJ1-1,TGTGCCAGCAGCGACCGACAGGGGACTGAAGCTTTCTTT,CASSDRQGTEAFF
TRBD1,TRBV5-1,15,TRBJ2-1,TGCGCCAGCAGCCCGGGACAGGGTTTGGGCAATGAGCAGTTCTTC,CASSPGQGLGNEQFF
-,TRBV18,14,TRBJ1-1,TGTGCCAGCTCGACCGGGGGTCGGAACACTGAAGCTTTCTTT,CASSTGGRNTEAFF
-,TRBV6-5,12,TRBJ2-5,TGTGCCAGCAGAGCGGGTCGAGAGACCCAGTACTTC,CASRAGRETQYF
-,TRBV2,16,TRBJ1-5,TGTGCCAGCCGACCCGATCGGTTTCGGGGCAATCAGCCCCAGCATTTT,CASRPDRFRGNQPQHF
TRBD2,TRBV30,21,TRBJ2-1,TGTGCCTGGAGCGATTACGGACTAGCGGGGGGGATATCGAGCTCCTACAATGAGCAGTTCTTC,CAWSDYGLAGGISSSYNEQFF
-,TRBV6-1,14,TRBJ1-2,TGTGCCAGCAGTGAAGCGAGGACCGGGGGAGGCTACACCTTC,CASSEARTGGGYTF
-,TRBV19,15,TRBJ1-6,TGTGCCAGTGCGGATAACCGGGACTTTTATTCACCCCTCCACTTT,CASADNRDFYSPLHF
-,TRBV19,16,TRBJ1-2,TGTGCCAGTAGTATAGGGGGCGTTGGGGTTAACTATGGCTACACCTTC,CASSIGGVGVNYGYTF
-,TRBV5-1,14,TRBJ2-1,TGCGCCAGCAGGCGGGACCCCCCCGTCGATGAGCAGTTCTTC,CASRRDPPVDEQFF
TRBD1,TRBV25-1,14,TRBJ1-5,TGTGCCAGCAGGGGGACAGGGCCTAATCAGCCCCAGCATTTT,CASRGTGPNQPQHF
-,TRBV6-1,14,TRBJ1-4,TGTGCCAGCAGTGAAAGGCCAGGGGTTGAAAAACTGTTTTTT,CASSERPGVEKLFF
TRBD1,TRBV5-1,15,TRBJ1-1,TGCGCCAGCAGCGGGGGGGGACAGGGTCGGGCTGAAGCTTTCTTT,CASSGGGQGRAEAFF
-,TRBV10-2,15,TRBJ1-3,TGCGCCAGCAGTGAGGAGATTAACTCTGGAAACACCATATATTTT,CASSEEINSGNTIYF
-,TRBV6-1,15,TRBJ2-2,TGTGCCGGCCGCCCACCGGGAGATAACACCGGGGAGCTGTTTTTT,CAGRPPGDNTGELFF
TRBD2,TRBV29-1,15,TRBJ2-1,TGCAGCGTTGGCAGGGCGGGAGGGTCCTACAATGAGCAGTTCTTC,CSVGRAGGSYNEQFF
-,TRBV25-1,14,TRBJ2-7,TGTGCCAGCAGTGGAGGACAAGGGGCTAACGAGCAGTACTTC,CASSGGQGANEQYF
TRBD2,TRBV4-1,15,TRBJ2-3,TGCGCCAGCAGCCAAAGACTAGCTAGCACAGATACGCAGTATTTT,CASSQRLASTDTQYF
-,TRBV7-9,11,TRBJ1-2,TGTGCCAGCACCGGGGGGTATGGCTACACCTTC,CASTGGYGYTF
TRBD2,TRBV13,17,TRBJ2-1,TGTGCCAGCAGCTTAGCCCAGCGGGAGGGCCTGAGGGATGAGCAGTTCTTC,CASSLAQREGLRDEQFF
TRBD1,TRBV6-1,14,TRBJ2-7,TGTGCCAGCAGTCTACAGGGGATGGCCTACGAGCAGTACTTC,CASSLQGMAYEQYF
-,TRBV15,16,TRBJ2-3,TGTGCCACCAGCAGAGATGGCGGGACAGGCACAGATACGCAGTATTTT,CATSRDGGTGTDTQYF
TRBD1,TRBV2,15,TRBJ2-7,TGTGCCAGCAATCCGGACCGGGACAGGAACTACGAGCAGTACTTC,CASNPDRDRNYEQYF
TRBD1,TRBV9,15,TRBJ1-1,TGTGCCAGCAGCGTAGATTTACAGGGGTACACTGAAGCTTTCTTT,CASSVDLQGYTEAFF
TRBD2,TRBV11-2,13,TRBJ2-1,TGTGCCAGCAGCTCGGGACTAGCGGGATGGCAGTTCTTC,CASSSGLAGWQFF
-,TRBV5-6,17,TRBJ2-6,TGTGCCAGCAGCTTGGGATCTGGGGGGTCTGGGGCCAACGTCCTGACTTTC,CASSLGSGGSGANVLTF
-,TRBV5-1,14,TRBJ1-2,TGCGCCAGCAGCTTGTTGGGAGGGGGTGATGGCTACACCTTC,CASSLLGGGDGYTF
-,TRBV18,13,TRBJ2-5,TGTGCCAGCTCGTCCAGGTTACAAGAGACCCAGTACTTC,CASSSRLQETQYF
-,TRBV9,13,TRBJ1-1,TGTGCCAGCAGCTTAAGCTTGAACACTGAAGCTTTCTTT,CASSLSLNTEAFF
TRBD2,TRBV29-1,17,TRBJ2-1,TGCAGCGTTGCCCCTCCGGGAGGCTTCCTCTCCTACAATGAGCAGTTCTTC,CSVAPPGGFLSYNEQFF
-,TRBV6-5,14,TRBJ1-1,TGTGCCAGCAGCCTGAGGGCCGCGAACACTGAAGCTTTCTTT,CASSLRAANTEAFF
TRBD1,TRBV6-4,14,TRBJ1-1,TGTGCCAGCAGTGACGGGGCAGGGGGAAGTGAAGCTTTCTTT,CASSDGAGGSEAFF
TRBD2,TRBV2,15,TRBJ2-3,TGTGCCAGCAGAGTCGAGCTAGCGGGACAGGATACGCAGTATTTT,CASRVELAGQDTQYF
-,TRBV6-1,13,TRBJ1-2,TGTGCCAGCAGCCAAGGGGGGGGAAAGGGCTACACCTTC,CASSQGGGKGYTF
TRBD1,TRBV6-7,15,TRBJ2-5,TGTGCCAGCAGTTACTCTGGGACAGAGGAAAAGGCCCAGTACTTC,CASSYSGTEEKAQYF